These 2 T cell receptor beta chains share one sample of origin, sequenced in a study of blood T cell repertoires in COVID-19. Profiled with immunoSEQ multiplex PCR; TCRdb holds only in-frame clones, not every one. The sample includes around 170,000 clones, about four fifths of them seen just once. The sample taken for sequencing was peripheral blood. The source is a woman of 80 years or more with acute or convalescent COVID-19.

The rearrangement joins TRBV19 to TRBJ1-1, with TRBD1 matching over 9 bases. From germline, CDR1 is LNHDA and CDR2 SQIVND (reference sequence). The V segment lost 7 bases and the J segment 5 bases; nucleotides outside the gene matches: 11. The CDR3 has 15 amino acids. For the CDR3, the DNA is TGTGCCAGTAATAGAGTGACAGGGGGTAGGACTGAAGCTTTCTTT. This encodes CASNRVTGGRTEAFF.

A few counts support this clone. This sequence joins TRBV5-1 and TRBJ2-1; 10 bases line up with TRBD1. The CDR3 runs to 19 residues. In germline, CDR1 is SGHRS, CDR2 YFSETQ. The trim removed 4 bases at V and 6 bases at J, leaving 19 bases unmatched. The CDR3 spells CASSRPGQGSQRRANEQFF. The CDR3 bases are TGCGCCAGCAGCAGACCGGGACAGGGGTCCCAACGACGAGCCAATGAGCAGTTCTTC. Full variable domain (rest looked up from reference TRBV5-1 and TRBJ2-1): KAGVTQTPRYLIKTRGQQVTLSCSPISGHRSVSWYQQTPGQGLQFLFEYFSETQRNKGNFPGRFSGRQFSNSRSEMNVSTLELGDSALYLCASSRPGQGSQRRANEQFFGPGTRLTVL.